This T cell receptor (beta chain) was profiled in a study of shared clonotypes between healthy human individuals. Sequenced by immunoSEQ multiplex PCR; TCRdb stores in-frame clones only, minus some. The table lists around 600,000 clones, approximately 95% of them singletons, with about 0.11% in the top ten. The CDR3 sequence is 11 residues long. Trimming stripped 5 bases from V and 2 bases from J, with 3 bases between. Germline V gene lookup returns CDR1 MNHNS and CDR2 SASEGT. Naive-designated CD8 cells lacked CD45RO, were positively enriched for CCR7, and omitted terminally differentiated effector memory CD45RA+ cells. Turning to this clone: This specimen includes other DNA sequences encoding the same CDR3.

The sequence derives from a woman in her 30s in good health. The chain links TRBV6-1 to TRBJ1-2; D gene uncertain. Sequences were obtained from naive CD8+ T cells sorted from blood. DNA for the CDR3: TGTGCCAGCAGTCAGAACTATGGCTACACCTTC. Translating gives CASSQNYGYTF.